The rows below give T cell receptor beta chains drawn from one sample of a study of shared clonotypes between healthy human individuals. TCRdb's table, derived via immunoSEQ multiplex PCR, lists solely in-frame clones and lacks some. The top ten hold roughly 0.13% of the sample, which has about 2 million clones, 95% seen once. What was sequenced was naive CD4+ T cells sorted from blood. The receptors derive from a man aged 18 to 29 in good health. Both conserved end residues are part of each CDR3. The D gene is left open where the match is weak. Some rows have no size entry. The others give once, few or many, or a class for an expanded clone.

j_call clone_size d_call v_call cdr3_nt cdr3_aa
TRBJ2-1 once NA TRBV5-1 TGCGCCAGCAGCAGGCAGCCACCTAGCGTGGGGTTTGGCGATGAGCAGTTCTTC CASSRQPPSVGFGDEQFF
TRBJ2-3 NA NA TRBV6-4 TGTGCCAGCAGTCACGGTCTCGGGGTAGATACGCAGTATTTT CASSHGLGVDTQYF
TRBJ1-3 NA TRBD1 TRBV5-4 TGTGCCAGCAGCCCGGGGACAGGGGAACAAAACACCATATATTTT CASSPGTGEQNTIYF
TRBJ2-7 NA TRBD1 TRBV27 TGTGCCAGCAGTTTATACCCTCCGGGACAGCCCTACGAGCAGTACTTC CASSLYPPGQPYEQYF
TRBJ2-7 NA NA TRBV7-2 TGTGCCAGCAGCTTAAACCGGGGGTACTACGAGCAGTACTTC CASSLNRGYYEQYF
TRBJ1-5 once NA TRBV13 TGTGCCAGCAGCGCCATCAATCAGCCCCAGCATTTT CASSAINQPQHF
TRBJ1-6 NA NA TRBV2 TGTGCCAGCAGTGACGTCCCTTCCCTCCACTTT CASSDVPSLHF
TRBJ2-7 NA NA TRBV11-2 TGTGCCAGCAGCTTAGCTATCGGTTTGGCGGACAGTAGCTCCTACGAGCAGTACTTC CASSLAIGLADSSSYEQYF
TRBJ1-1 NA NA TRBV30 TGTGCCTGGATCAGGCCCACTGAAGCTTTCTTT CAWIRPTEAFF
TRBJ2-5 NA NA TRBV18 TGTGCCAGCTCACCACCCAATCGGGAGACCCAGTACTTC CASSPPNRETQYF
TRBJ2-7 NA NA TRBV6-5 TGTGCCAGCAGCCCTGGAGGCCAGGGTTCCCACGAGCAGTACTTC CASSPGGQGSHEQYF
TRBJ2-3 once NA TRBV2 TGTGCCAGCACTATCGAGCTCCGCACAGATACGCAGTATTTT CASTIELRTDTQYF
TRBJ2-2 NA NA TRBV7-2 TGTGCCAGCAGCTCGGGTCCGAACACCGGGGAGCTGTTTTTT CASSSGPNTGELFF
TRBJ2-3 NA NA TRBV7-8 TGTGCCAGCAGCTTCCCAGCAGTGAGCACAGATACGCAGTATTTT CASSFPAVSTDTQYF
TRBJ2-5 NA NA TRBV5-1 TGCGCCAGCAGCCCTTCCGGGCTCCAGACCCAGTACTTC CASSPSGLQTQYF
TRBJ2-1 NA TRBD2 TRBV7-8 TGTGCCAGCAGCTTAGGGACTAGCGGGCTTCACAATGAGCAGTTCTTC CASSLGTSGLHNEQFF
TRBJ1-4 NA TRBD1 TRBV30 TGTGCCTTTCGGGACAGCATTAATGAAAAACTGTTTTTT CAFRDSINEKLFF
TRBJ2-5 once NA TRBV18 TGTGCCAGCTCATCTAACGGGAGAAGCCAAGAGACCCAGTACTTC CASSSNGRSQETQYF
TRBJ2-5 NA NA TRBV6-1 TGTGCCAGCAGTGTCTTGAGAGAGACCCAGTACTTC CASSVLRETQYF
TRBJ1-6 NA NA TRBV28 TGTGCCAGCAGTTTAGTGGATTTGGATAATTCACCCCTCCACTTT CASSLVDLDNSPLHF
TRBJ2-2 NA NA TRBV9 TGTGCCAGCAGCGTAGTAGGGACAACGAACACCGGGGAGCTGTTTTTT CASSVVGTTNTGELFF
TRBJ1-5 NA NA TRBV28 TGTGCCAGCAGTTCTCAGGGTGGCAATCAGCCCCAGCATTTT CASSSQGGNQPQHF
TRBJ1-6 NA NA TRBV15 TGTGCCACCAGCAGAGCCTCTCCCTGGTCCCAGGCCCGGAATTCACCCCTCCACTTT CATSRASPWSQARNSPLHF
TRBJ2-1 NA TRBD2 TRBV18 TGTGCCAGCTCACCACCGACTAGCGGGAGTGGTGAGCAGTTCTTC CASSPPTSGSGEQFF
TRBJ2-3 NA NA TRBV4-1 TGCGCCAGCAGCCCCCCGGGGAATACGCAGTATTTT CASSPPGNTQYF
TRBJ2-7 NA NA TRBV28 TGTGCCAGCAGTTTCGGGCAACTTAAAGCCTACGAGCAGTACTTC CASSFGQLKAYEQYF
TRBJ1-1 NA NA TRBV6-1 TGTGCCAGCAGTGTAGGGTCCGAGGATATGAACACTGAAGCTTTCTTT CASSVGSEDMNTEAFF
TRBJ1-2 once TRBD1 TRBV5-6 TGTGCCAGCAGCCGGCCGGGGACAGGGGTAGAGGACTATGGCTACACCTTC CASSRPGTGVEDYGYTF
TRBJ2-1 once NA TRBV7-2 TGTGCCAGCAGCTTATCTGGGCCCTCTTACAATGAGCAGTTCTTC CASSLSGPSYNEQFF
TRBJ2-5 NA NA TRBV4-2 TGTGCCAGCAGCCTGGGGACGAGAGAGACCCAGTACTTC CASSLGTRETQYF
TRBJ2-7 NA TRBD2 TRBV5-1 TGCGCCAGCAGCTTGGCTAGCGGGGGAACCTACGAGCAGTACTTC CASSLASGGTYEQYF
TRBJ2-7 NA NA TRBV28 TGTGCCAGCAGTTCCAGATTCGTGGGCGAGCAGTACTTC CASSSRFVGEQYF
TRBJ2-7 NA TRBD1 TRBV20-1 TGCAGTGGACAGGGGAGTTACGAGCAGTACTTC CSGQGSYEQYF
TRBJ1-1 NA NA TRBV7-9 TGTGCCAGCAGCGGATACAGGGATCCCACTGAAGCTTTCTTT CASSGYRDPTEAFF
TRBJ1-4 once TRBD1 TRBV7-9 TGTGCCAGCAGCTTAGGGGACAGGGATTGGGATGAAAAACTGTTTTTT CASSLGDRDWDEKLFF
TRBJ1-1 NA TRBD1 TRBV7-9 TGTGCCAGCAGCCCGGGGACAGGGGGAGCTTTCTTT CASSPGTGGAFF
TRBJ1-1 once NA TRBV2 TGTGCCAGCAGCGCCTGGGGGAACACTGAAGCTTTCTTT CASSAWGNTEAFF
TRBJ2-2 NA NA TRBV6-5 TGTGCCAGCACCCGTGGGGGCACCGGGGAGCTGTTTTTT CASTRGGTGELFF
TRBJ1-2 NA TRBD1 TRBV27 TGTGCCAGCAGTGCGGACAGGGGAGTGGGTGGCTACACCTTC CASSADRGVGGYTF
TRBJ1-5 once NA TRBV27 TGTGCCAGCAGTCTGGGAAAAGACAGCAATCAGCCCCAGCATTTT CASSLGKDSNQPQHF
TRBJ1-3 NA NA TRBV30 TGTGCCTGGAGTGTAGGGATCTCTGGAAACACCATATATTTT CAWSVGISGNTIYF
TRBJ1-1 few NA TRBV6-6 TGTGCCAGCAGTCCACAGGGGAACACTGAAGCTTTCTTT CASSPQGNTEAFF
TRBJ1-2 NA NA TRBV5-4 TGTGCCAGCAGCACCGACCGAACTTATGGCTACACCTTC CASSTDRTYGYTF
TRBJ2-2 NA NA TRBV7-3 TGTGCCAGCAGCATCCAACCTGGGACTCCCGGGGAGCTGTTTTTT CASSIQPGTPGELFF
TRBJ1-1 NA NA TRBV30 TGTGCCTGGACGCAGGGCCCCACTGAAGCTTTCTTT CAWTQGPTEAFF
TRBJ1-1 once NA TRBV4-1 TGCGCCAGCAGCCAAGAGGGGGTTATTGGGATAGCTTTCTTT CASSQEGVIGIAFF
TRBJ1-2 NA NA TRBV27 TGTGCCAGCTATCCAGGGCCCCCCTATGGCTACACCTTC CASYPGPPYGYTF
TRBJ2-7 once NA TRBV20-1 TGCAGTGCCGTGTTCCACGAGCAGTACTTC CSAVFHEQYF